This T cell receptor (beta chain) was recovered during a study of cytomegalovirus exposure and HLA in healthy donors (TCRdb year 2017). A note on the overall study: An earlier analysis of several hundred of the donors reported 250 to 350 Gb of sequence data and approximately 110 million unique TCR beta sequences from about 200 million T cells. HLA typing included class I and class II loci at four-digit resolution. The later analysis used no new phenotypic data to find candidate immune exposures, relying instead on TCR beta sequences and their occurrence across donors. Alongside the repertoire data, information on donor age, sex, ethnicity and CMV serostatus was compiled. The genetic ancestry cluster associated with self-reported Caucasian donors included around four fifths of the approximately 430 genotyped donors. On average, approximately 250,000 unique TCR beta nucleotide sequences were sequenced per donor among 398 genotyped donors of the cohort, with around 19% of those sequences being non-productive. To predict cytomegalovirus infection status, the study brought together high-throughput TCR immunosequencing, statistical association of individual TCRs with disease status, and machine learning. All discovery cohort repertoires had been generated using a single sequencing platform. Genome-wide SNP genotypes for about 55% of the roughly 670 donors were used in a later genetic analysis, which treated that subset as a discovery cohort. About 280 gigabases of sequencing data and around 90 million unique TCR sequences made up an early release that covered several hundred HLA-typed donors. The number of donors typed differed by locus, with roughly 629-640 for A, B, C, DRB1 and DQB1, more than 500 for DQA1, approximately 580 for DPA1, and 400 to 490 for DPB1. To study patterns of TCR occurrence, a later analysis re-analyzed previously published TCR beta repertoires from around 670 donors and added high-resolution HLA genotyping. To decide whether each TCR beta V gene segment behaved as functional or pseudogenic, an earlier analysis of some 580 of the donors relied on high-throughput TCR beta sequencing. A handful of DR-DQ haplotypes were handled as single units for association and clustering because linkage in the cohort was strong. The study used immunosequencing to profile the T cell repertoires of around 600 subjects and linked those repertoires to cytomegalovirus serostatus. Along with the 666-subject first cohort, a separate validation cohort of 120 different subjects was used. The study was designed to test whether signatures of past pathogen exposure could be identified by cataloging public T cell receptors. The paper's findings and limits, for the study overall: A few of the identified cytomegalovirus-associated TCR beta chains were confirmed in vitro to be specific for cytomegalovirus antigens. Compared with the roughly 670-donor mean, donors in an Asian-associated ancestry cluster had fewer N-insertions in productive TCRs, according to a later genetic analysis. In an earlier analysis of around 600 of the donors, most TCR beta V segments appeared in productive rearrangements about 87% or about 30% of the time, broadly matching IMGT annotations. A further reported finding was that TCR beta sequences accurately predicted the HLA-A and HLA-B alleles for most subjects in the first cohort. The only immune exposure information available for the cohort was CMV serostatus. When HLA alleles, especially DR and DQ, strongly co-occurred, attributing TCR associations to individual alleles was difficult. Some IMGT-functional V segments, including TRBV6-2 and TRBV6-3, could not be told apart with the 87-base-pair reads, so those segments were excluded. According to the authors, the approach could potentially be generalized to other disease states and immunological phenotypes. In this cohort, only TCR beta chains were sequenced, and detectable features were limited by the absence of alpha or paired-chain data. In a later analysis, 15,000 to 20,000 TCR beta sequences were associated with specific HLA alleles at a false discovery rate of 0.05. A group of highly shared sequence variants was considered likely to be a technical artifact of the sequencing pipeline. While some public TCRs were present in many individuals, most TCR sequences turned up only very rarely across donors. Presence/absence analyses assumed roughly uniform sequencing depth across donors, an assumption that may not hold. An association between a missense DCLRE1C variant and V-gene and J-gene trimming of TCR beta chains was found in a later genetic analysis and replicated in an independent cohort. Because counts were too low, some 17 rarely observed V segments, including chromosome 9 orphons, were left out of the earlier analysis of some 640 of the donors. HLA typing was unavailable for some donors at each locus, so association tests used only the typed subset. A later analysis found that most CMV-associated TCR beta chains appeared HLA-restricted, with HLA associations seemingly driven largely by CMV exposure. Correlated functional status among segregating V segments might reflect linkage disequilibrium, but an unknown experimental factor could not be ruled out. In a later analysis, TCR association rates were found to vary across HLA loci, with the most associated TCRs seen for DRB1 alleles and the fewest for HLA-C alleles. Compared with equally common non-associated chains, HLA-associated TCR beta chains in a later analysis were more clonally expanded and had lower generation probabilities. According to a later analysis, parvovirus B19, influenza, CMV and Epstein-Barr virus appeared linked to several top co-occurrence clusters. The classifier was reported to diagnose cytomegalovirus status with high specificity and sensitivity in both the original and validation cohorts. In the study, some 160 TCR beta chains were listed as associated with cytomegalovirus.

The cohort was made up of 666 healthy bone marrow donors. At the time of sampling, all cohort members were nominally healthy, though unrecorded immune exposures were likely present. CMV serostatus was positive for 289 and negative for 352 of the 666 cohort members, and was not recorded for this donor. Every donor gave a peripheral blood sample, and the peripheral blood mononuclear cells from that sample were used for TCR beta sequencing. Genomic DNA extraction from the blood cell samples was performed with the Qiagen DNeasy Blood Extraction Kit. This clone was counted once. This clone's antigen is unknown. Base qualities are not at hand, and no much larger clone is one base apart. CDR1 and CDR2, looked up from the germline V gene, are MDHEN and SYDVKM. Including the terminal cysteine and phenylalanine, the CDR3 comprises 15 residues. Left in the record is the CDR3 DNA by itself, 45 bases read in frame from the first base. V lost 5 bases and J lost 5 bases; the stretch between them is 16 bases long.

Receptors were amplified or captured by the immunoSEQ multiplex PCR assay. For the multiplex PCR, a mixture combining 60 forward primers for TCR Vbeta segments and 13 reverse primers for TCR Jbeta segments was used. The CDR3 region of rearranged TCR beta genes was amplified from genomic DNA with a multiplex PCR assay. The amplified TCR beta libraries were sequenced on the Illumina HiSeq System as 87-base-pair reads. Per the source publication's procedure: In a later analysis, tens of millions of unique TCR beta chains were counted across the 500 to 850 repertoires, and approximately 9.9 million of these chains were shared by at least two donors. Raw reads were error-corrected and collapsed into unique sequences with a nearest-neighbor algorithm that merged closely related sequences to remove PCR and sequencing errors. V, D and J gene segments were assigned by aligning CDR3 sequences to IMGT reference sequences. For a sequence to be retained, at least a six-nucleotide match to both a V gene segment and a J gene segment was required. A rearrangement counted as productive if the CDR3 had no stop codons and remained in frame with V and J, and every other rearrangement counted as non-productive. Following IMGT convention, CDR3 was defined as the stretch from the second conserved V-encoded cysteine to the conserved J-encoded phenylalanine. The earlier analysis of some 550 of the donors excluded any sequence lacking an unambiguous match to a single V gene segment. An earlier analysis of 587 of the donors classified V segments as functional when productive rearrangements were above 56.7% and as segregating when the standard deviation between donors was above 5%. A statistical classification framework was built to diagnose cytomegalovirus status from the catalog of TCR beta chain sequences. In a later analysis, TCR nucleotide sequences were compared against IMGT/GENE-DB human TR gene sequences so that V and J genes could be assigned. Using the TCRdist pipeline, a later analysis assigned CDR3 sequences along with most-parsimonious VDJ recombination scenarios. In a later analysis, each TCR beta chain was defined by its CDR3 amino acid sequence together with its V-gene family, and reads lacking a unique V-gene family were excluded. In a later analysis, 450 to 600 highly shared, low-generation-probability nucleotide sequences were removed to address suspected cross-contamination and a sequencing artifact. For each public chain, a later analysis derived a clonal expansion index from normalized ranks of inferred template counts within each repertoire. Generation probabilities in a later analysis came from a VDJ recombination model fitted to out-of-frame rearrangements, and those results were checked against IGoR. In a later analysis, TCR-TCR, TCR-HLA and TCR-CMV co-occurrence was scored with hypergeometric tests, and a repertoire-size bias correction was applied to TCR pairs. A later analysis estimated false discovery rates by permuting HLA or CMV assignments 20 times. In a later analysis, co-occurring TCRs were grouped with DBSCAN, and TCRdist sequence similarity was added when clustering was performed within HLA-allele-positive subsets. Repertoires with fewer than 30,000 or more than 120,000 public chains were left out of co-occurrence clustering, as were about 5 repertoires with anomalous nucleotide sharing. TCRdb's version of the immuneACCESS table is confined to in-frame rearrangements and falls short of the full clone set. An unresolved V gene accounts for under half of the shortfall where checked; the remainder is of unknown origin. Clone size and the V and J calls come from that table; the DNA yielded D and trimming. The sample records more than 110,000 clones, 73% of which are singletons. The ten largest clones take up about 15% of the sample.

This receptor was obtained from a human donor in good health. The rearrangement joined TRBV28 to TRBJ2-1; TRBD1 is possibly the D segment (5 matching bases). The sample taken for sequencing was PBMCs. The CDR3 corresponds to CASSLTTQGNNEQFF. The DNA sequence is TGTGCCAGCAGTCTCACTACCCAGGGTAACAATGAGCAGTTCTTC.